Detailed here is one TCR beta chain. This CDR3 has 14 amino acids. Germline CDR1 reads SGHAT; CDR2 reads FQNNGV. The V end lost 4 bases, the J end lost 3 bases, and 13 bases lay between the germline ends. This entry belongs to a study of blood T cell repertoires in COVID-19. For the study at large: Donors in the United States, Italy and Spain gave samples during acute or convalescent COVID-19. Sources were T cells, B-cell-depleted T cells, or PBMCs; the material itself was cDNA or gDNA.

Original analysis: Scientists estimated how many nucleated cells there were by amplifying reference gene primers. Only in-frame clones appear in the TCRdb table, and some are missing; sequencing was by immunoSEQ multiplex PCR. That table supplies the V and J calls and clone size; D and trimming were determined from the DNA. This sample has some 98,000 clones; 65% to 90% occur once, and the top ten carry about a tenth. This chain uses TRBV11-2 with TRBJ2-7; unclear D gene. The material sequenced was peripheral blood. The source of this sequence is a man between 65 and 85 years old with active or convalescent COVID-19. This CDR3 reads CASSSARGVYEQYF. In nucleotides, the CDR3 is TGTGCCAGCAGCTCCGCCCGAGGTGTCTACGAGCAGTACTTC.